Following are 11 T cell receptor beta chains from one sample sequenced in a study of cytomegalovirus exposure and HLA in healthy donors. Primers included in the PCR were 60 Vbeta and 13 Jbeta primers. Profiling relied on immunoSEQ multiplex PCR, and the TCRdb table lists in-frame clones only, not all of them. The sample shows 55,000 to 80,000 clones, about 85% of them seen only once. Sequencing input: PBMCs. These receptors were obtained from a female donor in good health and CMV-seronegative.

This clone turned up a few times. The V gene is TRBV27, the J gene TRBJ2-1; TRBD2 matches at 9 bases. This CDR3 contains 13 residues. The junction had 6 bases not matched to a gene; V was cut back by 9 bases and J by 6 bases. Germline CDR1 and CDR2: MNHEY and SMNVEV (reference sequence). The DNA for the CDR3 is TGTGCCAGATGGCTAGCGGGGTTCAATGAGCAGTTCTTC. Protein sequence: CARWLAGFNEQFF.

This rearrangement joins TRBV18 to TRBJ1-1, with D unresolved. This CDR3 is 14 amino acids long. V dropped 3 bases and J dropped 4 bases, with 12 bases sitting between them. The germline gives CDR1 KGHSH, CDR2 LQKENI. The CDR3 DNA sequence: TGTGCCAGCTCACCGTCAGGCCGGCGCACTGAAGCTTTCTTT. Translation gives CASSPSGRRTEAFF. The full variable domain, rest sourced from reference TRBV18 and TRBJ1-1, is NAGVMQNPRHLVRRRGQEARLRCSPMKGHSHVYWYRQLPEEGLKFMVYLQKENIIDESGMPKERFSAEFPKEGPSILRIQQVVRGDSAAYFCASSPSGRRTEAFFGQGTRLTVV.

The rearrangement links TRBV6-6 to TRBJ1-3; D unresolved. Trimming cost V 8 bases and J 2 bases, with 13 bases left between them. CDR3 length: 14 residues. Germline V lookup: CDR1 MNHNY, CDR2 SVGAGI (reference sequence). The CDR3, as DNA: TGTGCCAGCCGGGGTTACACCCCTGGAAACACCATATATTTT. Translated, it gives CASRGYTPGNTIYF.

The V call is TRBV4-1, the J call TRBJ1-2; D call uncertain. In germline, CDR1 is MGHRA, CDR2 YSYEKL. Trimming pared 1 base from V and 2 bases from J, leaving 11 bases between. The CDR3 is 15 amino acids. CDR3 loop: CASSQGHGPNYGYTF. The DNA of the CDR3 is TGCGCCAGCAGCCAAGGTCATGGGCCAAACTATGGCTACACCTTC.

V usage is TRBV2 and J usage is TRBJ1-5, with 7 positions matching TRBD1. The length of the CDR3 is 14 residues. Germline assignment: CDR1 SNHLY and CDR2 FYNNEI. J lost 10 bases, V lost 5 bases, and 11 bases had no gene match. The CDR3, as DNA: TGTGCCAGCAGTTCTTACCAGGGGGAATCACCCCAGCATTTT. This translates into CASSSYQGESPQHF.

V is TRBV6-1 and J is TRBJ1-2; 7 bases are a match to TRBD1. J was trimmed by 2 bases and V by 5 bases; bases with no gene match: 5. Germline-derived CDR1 and CDR2 are MNHNS and SASEGT. The length of the CDR3 is 14 residues. The CDR3 bases are TGTGCCAGCAGTCGAGAGACAGGGAACTATGGCTACACCTTC. Its translation is CASSRETGNYGYTF.

The rearrangement uses TRBV27 and TRBJ2-5; the D gene is possibly TRBD2 (5 bases). The closer fit of TRBJ2-7 to the DNA end suggests the J call may be wrong. This CDR3 is 16 amino acids long. Germline values: CDR1 MNHEY, CDR2 SMNVEV (reference sequence). The CDR3 DNA follows: TGTGCCAGCAGTTTAAAAGCCCTAGAGGGCTCCTACGAGCAGTACTTC. Its translation is CASSLKALEGSYEQYF.

For this clone: This sample also contains other DNA sequences that code for the same CDR3. The rearrangement links TRBV5-1 to TRBJ2-5; TRBD1 agrees at 7 bases. V gave up 5 bases and J gave up 5 bases; unmatched junction bases: 12. Germline loops: CDR1 SGHRS, CDR2 YFSETQ. CDR3 length equals 15 residues. The chain's CDR3 is CASRVPGQRQETQYF. DNA of the CDR3: TGCGCCAGCAGAGTCCCGGGACAGAGGCAGGAGACCCAGTACTTC.

The chain uses TRBV5-1 and TRBJ2-7, with 8 bases lining up with TRBD1. V lost 7 bases to trimming and J lost 3 bases; unmatched junction nucleotides: 9. CDR1 is SGHRS, CDR2 YFSETQ, per germline. This CDR3 is 14 amino acids long. The CDR3 DNA is TGCGCCAGCTCTGCCGGGACAGGTGGCTACGAGCAGTACTTC. Residues: CASSAGTGGYEQYF.

This clone occurred once. The chain combines TRBV19 with TRBJ1-1; weak D call: TRBD1 (6 bases). CDR1 and CDR2 from the germline V gene are LNHDA and SQIVND (reference sequence). Trimming shortened V by 0 bases and J by 4 bases, and 12 bases separated the two germline ends. This CDR3 has 15 amino acids. The CDR3 loop reads CASSIDKGGSTEAFF. The DNA for the CDR3 is TGTGCCAGTAGTATAGATAAGGGGGGGAGCACTGAAGCTTTCTTT.

The chain couples TRBV6-5 to TRBJ2-5; 8 positions match TRBD2. CDR3 length: 15 residues. The germline CDR1 and CDR2 sequences are MNHEY and SVGAGI. J was trimmed by 2 bases and V by 6 bases; bases with no gene match: 8. CDR3 DNA: TGTGCCAGCAGCTCCATGTCGGGGGGGCAAGAGACCCAGTACTTC. As protein: CASSSMSGGQETQYF.